The 29 T cell receptor beta chains given below trace back to one sample, sequenced in a study of blood T cell repertoires in COVID-19. Sequenced by immunoSEQ multiplex PCR; TCRdb stores in-frame clones only, minus some. The table shows tens of thousands of clones, with 70% to 90% occurring only once. The sample consisted of peripheral blood. The receptors stem from a human donor in a cohort sampled during active COVID-19.

The chain links TRBV7-3 to TRBJ2-7; TRBD2 matches 12 bases. V dropped 2 bases and J dropped 6; count of bases not matched to a gene: 5. The CDR3 sequence is 15 residues long. CDR1 is SGHTA, CDR2 FQGTGA, per germline. In DNA, the CDR3 is TGTGCCAGCAGCTTATTTGGACTAGCGGGGTCCGAGCAGTACTTC. Its protein product is CASSLFGLAGSEQYF.

J is TRBJ2-1 and V is TRBV6-6; 13 bases align to TRBD2. V dropped 5 bases and J dropped 8; count of bases not matched to a gene: 6. The CDR3 has 15 residues. The V gene's germline CDR1 is MNHNY and CDR2 SVGAGI (reference sequence). Written as DNA, the CDR3 is TGTGCCAGCAGTCCCCGTGGGACTAGCGGGGATGAGCAGTTCTTC. Encoded protein: CASSPRGTSGDEQFF.

In its sample, this clone was seen a few times. The chain has TRBV2 and TRBJ1-1; a weak D match, TRBD1 (5 bases). Germline V gene lookup returns CDR1 SNHLY and CDR2 FYNNEI. Trimming stripped 6 bases from V and 3 bases from J, with 11 bases between. The CDR3 is made up of 13 amino acids. The chain's CDR3 is CASRLGDYTEAFF. Here the CDR3 DNA reads TGTGCCAGCAGGCTTGGGGACTACACTGAAGCTTTCTTT.

A remark on this clone: Other DNA sequences in the same sample also yield this CDR3. The chain recombines TRBV10-3 with TRBJ1-4; D is possibly TRBD1 (6 bases). The CDR3 is 16 amino acids. V was trimmed by 6 bases and J by 7 bases, leaving 21 bases between them. The germline gives CDR1 ENHRY, CDR2 SYGVKD. CDR3 nucleotides: TGTGCCATCAGCGAATCATGGCAGGGGTCGGCTGAAAAACTGTTTTTT. Translation: CAISESWQGSAEKLFF.

The J gene is TRBJ1-2, the V gene TRBV12-3 or TRBV12-4; D uncertain. V lost 3 bases and J lost 4, with 9 bases in between. The CDR3 has 13 residues. The DNA of the CDR3 is TGTGCCAGCAGTTTCGAGGGTCTCTATGGCTACACCTTC. It translates to CASSFEGLYGYTF.

J is TRBJ2-3 and V is TRBV5-1; 7 bases are shared with TRBD2. Per the germline V gene, CDR1 is SGHRS and CDR2 is YFSETQ. The V gene end was trimmed by 0 bases and the J gene end by 1 base; junction bases not matched to a gene: 5. The CDR3 runs 16 residues. CDR3 sequence: CASSLEFAGGTDTQYF. Written as DNA, the CDR3 is TGCGCCAGCAGCTTGGAATTTGCGGGAGGCACAGATACGCAGTATTTT.

This clone appeared a few times. The CDR3 DNA follows: TGTGCCACCAGCGGGGAAAGGGGCAATCAGCCCCAGCATTTT. Translation: CATSGERGNQPQHF. The chain couples TRBV10-3 to TRBJ1-5; D gene uncertain. The V end lost 10 bases, the J end lost 2 bases, and 15 bases lay between the germline ends. Germline V gene lookup returns CDR1 ENHRY and CDR2 SYGVKD. This CDR3 region has 14 residues.

The gene calls are TRBV5-1 and TRBJ1-4; TRBD1 agrees at 7 bases. After removal of 4 bases from V and 8 bases from J, the junction contained 11 bases not matched to a gene. This CDR3 has 15 amino acids. Germline V lookup: CDR1 SGHRS, CDR2 YFSETQ. CDR3 in DNA: TGCGCCAGCAGCGTACAGGGGAATCTGGAAGAAAAACTGTTTTTT. It encodes CASSVQGNLEEKLFF.

The chain recombines TRBV6-6 with TRBJ1-1; D ambiguous. Germline CDR1 MNHNY, CDR2 SVGAGI (reference sequence). V was clipped by 7 bases and J by 2 bases, with 5 bases between them. This CDR3 is 11 amino acids long. Here the CDR3 DNA reads TGTGCCAGCATCTCCAACACTGAAGCTTTCTTT. Its protein is CASISNTEAFF.

The genes are TRBV19 and TRBJ2-4, with D perhaps matching TRBD2 (7 bases). The CDR3 sequence is 15 residues long. Germline V gene lookup returns CDR1 LNHDA and CDR2 SQIVND (reference sequence). Deletions cut 3 bases from V and 3 bases from J, with 12 bases between. CDR3 sequence (DNA): TGTGCCAGTAGTATTCCGGGGGGCGGCAAAAACATTCAGTACTTC. Amino acids: CASSIPGGGKNIQYF.

The J gene is TRBJ1-6, the V gene TRBV9; a possible D gene is TRBD1 (5 bases). Germline-derived CDR1 and CDR2 are SGDLS and YYNGEE. The CDR3 has 17 amino acids. Trimming left V 0 bases short and J 8 bases short, with 18 bases between. This chain's CDR3 is CASSVGGGAVRDSPLHF. As DNA, the CDR3 is TGTGCCAGCAGCGTAGGAGGAGGGGCGGTACGGGATTCACCCCTCCACTTT.

The V call is TRBV11-1, the J call TRBJ2-7; D is undetermined. The CDR3 contains 16 residues. Per the germline V gene, CDR1 is SGHAT and CDR2 is FQDESV (reference sequence). Trimming cost V 5 bases and J 0 bases, with 17 bases left between them. CDR3 in DNA: TGTGCCAGCAGCCCCTGGGCCGCTACCAGCTCCTACGAGCAGTACTTC. Its protein is CASSPWAATSSYEQYF.

In DNA, the CDR3 is TGCAGTGCTAACGAGGCCTATGGCTACACCTTC. Protein sequence: CSANEAYGYTF. This sequence joins TRBV20-1 and TRBJ1-2; no firm D call. The germline CDR1 and CDR2 sequences are DFQATT and SNEGSKA (reference sequence). V was clipped by 4 bases and J by 4 bases, with 7 bases between them. The CDR3 is 11 amino acids.

The chain links TRBV6-5 to TRBJ2-7; 9 bases fit TRBD1. V trimming: 5 bases; J trimming: 6 bases; junction bases outside the gene matches: 11. CDR1 MNHEY and CDR2 SVGAGI come from the germline V gene. This CDR3 region has 15 residues. CDR3 loop: CASSTDRDRVIEQYF. CDR3 nucleotides: TGTGCCAGCAGTACAGACCGGGACAGGGTAATCGAGCAGTACTTC.

This chain connects TRBV2 to TRBJ2-5; TRBD2 matches at 8 bases. Germline CDR1 is SNHLY and CDR2 is FYNNEI. V shed 5 bases and J 5 bases; nucleotides not matched to a gene: 10. The CDR3 runs 15 residues. CDR3 sequence: CASSRSGTSSETQYF. CDR3 bases: TGTGCCAGCAGTCGATCCGGGACTAGTAGTGAGACCCAGTACTTC. Full variable domain (outside the CDR3, taken from reference TRBV2 and TRBJ2-5): EPEVTQTPSHQVTQMGQEVILRCVPISNHLYFYWYRQILGQKVEFLVSFYNNEISEKSEIFDDQFSVERPDGSNFTLKIRSTKLEDSAMYFCASSRSGTSSETQYFGPGTRLLVL.

This clone occurred a few times. The genes are TRBV4-2 and TRBJ2-7; D ambiguous. CDR1 and CDR2 from the germline V gene are LGHNA and YNFKEQ. CDR3 size: 17 residues. Trimming pared 0 bases from V and 1 base from J, leaving 16 bases between. Written as DNA, the CDR3 is TGTGCCAGCAGCCAAGAAGGCTACAGTACCCTTTCCTACGAGCAGTACTTC. Its translation is CASSQEGYSTLSYEQYF.

The chain employs TRBV6-5 and TRBJ1-5, with 8 bases matching TRBD1. Per germline, CDR1 MNHEY and CDR2 SVGAGI. This CDR3 comprises 14 residues. V gave up 7 bases and J gave up 5 bases; unmatched junction bases: 7. The CDR3 region is CASKFNRGDQPQHF. The CDR3 region has the DNA TGTGCCAGCAAATTCAACAGGGGGGATCAGCCCCAGCATTTT.

J is TRBJ2-3 and V is TRBV7-3; 9 bases match TRBD2. Germline V CDR1 and CDR2: SGHTA, FQGTGA. Losses at the gene ends were 5 bases for V and 2 bases for J; bases not matched to a gene: 11. This CDR3 contains 17 residues. The CDR3 coding sequence is TGTGCCAGCAGCCCAACGGGGACTAGCAATCCCACAGATACGCAGTATTTT. Translated: CASSPTGTSNPTDTQYF.

The chain uses TRBV5-6 and TRBJ1-6; D may be TRBD1 (6 bases). Trimming took 6 bases from V and 4 from J, leaving 17 bases between them. The CDR3 has 16 amino acids. CDR1 and CDR2 (germline): SGHDT, YYEEEE. CDR3 in amino acids: CASKTRGALYNSPLHF. The CDR3, as DNA: TGTGCCAGCAAGACTCGGGGGGCTCTGTATAATTCACCCCTCCACTTT.

The rearrangement uses TRBV18 and TRBJ1-1, with 8 bases fitting TRBD1. The CDR3 totals 15 residues. J was trimmed by 1 base and V by 3 bases; bases with no gene match: 4. The germline V gene encodes CDR1 KGHSH and CDR2 LQKENI. The chain's CDR3 is CASSPSGTGNTEAFF. In nucleotides, the CDR3 is TGTGCCAGCTCACCGAGCGGGACAGGGAACACTGAAGCTTTCTTT. The whole variable domain, remainder taken from reference TRBV18 and TRBJ1-1, is NAGVMQNPRHLVRRRGQEARLRCSPMKGHSHVYWYRQLPEEGLKFMVYLQKENIIDESGMPKERFSAEFPKEGPSILRIQQVVRGDSAAYFCASSPSGTGNTEAFFGQGTRLTVV.

The gene calls are TRBV13 and TRBJ1-2, with D hard to call. Trimming took off 4 bases at V and 6 bases at J, with 15 bases between the two ends. This CDR3 is 14 amino acids long. Looked up from germline, CDR1 is PRHDT and CDR2 is FYEKMQ (reference sequence). The CDR3 region is CASSSRRVDHGYTF. Written as DNA, the CDR3 is TGTGCCAGCAGCTCCCGGAGGGTGGACCATGGCTACACCTTC.

This rearrangement joins TRBV2 to TRBJ2-3; 11 bases map to TRBD2. The V gene's germline CDR1 is SNHLY and CDR2 FYNNEI. J gave up 5 bases and V 4 bases, and 5 bases lay outside the gene matches. The CDR3 has 15 amino acids. The CDR3 is CASSAGTSGLDTQYF. CDR3 bases: TGTGCCAGCAGTGCCGGGACTAGCGGCCTAGATACGCAGTATTTT.

The V gene is TRBV5-1, the J gene TRBJ2-1, with D tentatively TRBD2 (6 bases). V was shortened by 0 bases and J by 0 bases, with 10 bases between the two germline ends. The germline gives CDR1 SGHRS, CDR2 YFSETQ. The CDR3 extends over 16 amino acids. The CDR3 reads CASSLARRDSYNEQFF. The CDR3 nucleotides read TGCGCCAGCAGCTTGGCCAGGCGGGACTCCTACAATGAGCAGTTCTTC.

The chain joins TRBV9 to TRBJ2-5, with 11 bases matching TRBD2. V was pared by 0 bases and J by 2 bases, with 6 bases of the junction left unmatched. CDR3 length: 17 residues. CDR1 SGDLS and CDR2 YYNGEE come from the germline V gene. The CDR3 coding sequence is TGTGCCAGCAGCGTAGCGAGTAGCGGGGGGGCACAAGAGACCCAGTACTTC. It codes for CASSVASSGGAQETQYF.

The chain recombines TRBV7-2 with TRBJ2-1; the match to TRBD2 covers 7 bases. This CDR3 has 14 residues. Germline assignment: CDR1 SGHTA and CDR2 FQGNSA. With 2 bases clipped from V and 7 bases from J, the junction kept 5 bases outside the gene matches. The CDR3 sequence: CASSLYSSGNEQFF. CDR3 sequence (DNA): TGTGCCAGCAGCTTATACAGTAGCGGGAATGAGCAGTTCTTC.

The chain joins TRBV6-2 or TRBV6-3 to TRBJ2-7; D possibly corresponds to TRBD1 (6 bases). The CDR3 is made up of 14 amino acids. Germline V gene sequence: CDR1 MNHEY, CDR2 SVGEGT. Trimming shortened V by 6 bases and J by 5 bases, and 17 bases separated the two germline ends. Written as DNA, the CDR3 is TGTGCCAGCAGCCAGCTAGGACAGTCGCACGAGCAGTACTTC. Translating it yields CASSQLGQSHEQYF.

V and J are TRBV5-1 and TRBJ2-2, with 10 bases matching TRBD1. After removal of 1 base from V and 3 bases from J, the junction contained 6 bases not matched to a gene. CDR3 length: 17 residues. CDR1 is SGHRS and CDR2 is YFSETQ in the germline V gene. CDR3 in amino acids: CASSLRRGTGDTGELFF. Here the CDR3 DNA reads TGCGCCAGCAGCTTGAGGCGCGGGACAGGGGACACCGGGGAGCTGTTTTTT.

The chain carries TRBV11-2 and TRBJ2-7; TRBD1 might be the D (5 bases). Trimming shortened V by 1 base and J by 5 bases, and 12 bases separated the two germline ends. Per the germline V gene, CDR1 is SGHAT and CDR2 is FQNNGV. This CDR3 region has 14 residues. CDR3 amino acids: CASSLGYRIDEQYF. CDR3 sequence (DNA): TGTGCCAGCAGCTTAGGGTACAGGATAGACGAGCAGTACTTC.

The CDR3 DNA reads as TGTGCCAGTAGTATTACAGCCAACAATGAGCAGTTCTTC. Translating gives CASSITANNEQFF. The chain carries TRBV19 and TRBJ2-1; D gene unclear. The CDR3 covers 13 residues. V dropped 3 bases and J dropped 5 bases, with 8 bases sitting between them. CDR1 LNHDA and CDR2 SQIVND come from the germline V gene (reference sequence).